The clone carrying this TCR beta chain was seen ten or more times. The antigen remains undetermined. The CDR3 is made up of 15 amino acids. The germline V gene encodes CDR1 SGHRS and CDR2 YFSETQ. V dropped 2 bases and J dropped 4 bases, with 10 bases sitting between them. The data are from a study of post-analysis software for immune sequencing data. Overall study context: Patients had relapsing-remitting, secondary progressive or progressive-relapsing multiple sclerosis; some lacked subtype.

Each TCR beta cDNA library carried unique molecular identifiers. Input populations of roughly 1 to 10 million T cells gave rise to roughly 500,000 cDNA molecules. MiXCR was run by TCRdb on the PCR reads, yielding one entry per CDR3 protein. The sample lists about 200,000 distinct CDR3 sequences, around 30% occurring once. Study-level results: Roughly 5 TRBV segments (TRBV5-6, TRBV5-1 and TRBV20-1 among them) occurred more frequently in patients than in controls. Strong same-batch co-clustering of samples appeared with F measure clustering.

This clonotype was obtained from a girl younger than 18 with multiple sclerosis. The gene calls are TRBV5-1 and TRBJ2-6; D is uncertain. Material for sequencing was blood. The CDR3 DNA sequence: TGCGCCAGCAGCTTACCAGGATCCGGGGCCAACGTCCTGACTTTC. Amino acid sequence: CASSLPGSGANVLTF.